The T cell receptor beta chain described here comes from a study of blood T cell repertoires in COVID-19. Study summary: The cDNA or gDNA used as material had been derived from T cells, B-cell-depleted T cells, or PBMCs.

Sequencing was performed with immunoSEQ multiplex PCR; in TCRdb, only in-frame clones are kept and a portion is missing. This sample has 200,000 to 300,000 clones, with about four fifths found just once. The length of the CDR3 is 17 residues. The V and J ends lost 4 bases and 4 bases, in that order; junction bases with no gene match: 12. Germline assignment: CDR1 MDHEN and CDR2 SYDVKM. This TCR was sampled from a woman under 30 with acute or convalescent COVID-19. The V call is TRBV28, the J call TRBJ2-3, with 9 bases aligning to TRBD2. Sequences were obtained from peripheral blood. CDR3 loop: CASSWRRSSGSSDTQYF. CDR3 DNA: TGTGCCAGCAGTTGGAGGAGGAGTAGCGGGAGTTCAGATACGCAGTATTTT.